This is a list of T cell receptor beta chains from one sample in a study of cytomegalovirus exposure and HLA in healthy donors. Clones were sequenced by immunoSEQ multiplex PCR, and TCRdb holds only the in-frame ones, with some missing. The repertoire has about 64,000 clones, roughly 94% of them found once; the top ten carry about 1.2%. Sample: PBMCs. The receptors originated from a woman aged 18-29 years in good health and CMV-seronegative. Each CDR3 is given with its conserved first and last residue. D genes are given only for firm matches. Some rows have no size entry. The others give once, few or many, or a class for an expanded clone.

V	D	J	size	CDR3	DNA
TRBV11-1	TRBD1	TRBJ2-3	.	CASSRTGASTDTQYF	TGTGCCAGCAGCCGAACAGGGGCTAGCACAGATACGCAGTATTTT
TRBV29-1	.	TRBJ2-7	few	CSAGDRNSYEQYF	TGCAGCGCCGGAGACAGAAACTCCTACGAGCAGTACTTC
TRBV19	TRBD1	TRBJ2-1	.	CASSIGGQGTNEQFF	TGTGCCAGTAGTATAGGCGGACAGGGGACCAATGAGCAGTTCTTC
TRBV4-1	TRBD2	TRBJ2-7	.	CASSQDLAGGRVGQYF	TGCGCCAGCAGCCAAGATTTAGCGGGAGGCAGGGTTGGGCAGTACTTC
TRBV28	TRBD1	TRBJ1-4	.	CASSLLGQGATNEKLFF	TGTGCCAGCAGTCTCCTGGGACAGGGGGCAACTAATGAAAAACTGTTTTTT
TRBV28	.	TRBJ1-4	.	CASSFVAANEKLFF	TGTGCCAGCAGTTTTGTGGCGGCGAATGAAAAACTGTTTTTT
TRBV19	.	TRBJ1-2	.	CASSAVGQLTNYGYTF	TGTGCCAGTAGTGCAGTGGGGCAGCTTACTAACTATGGCTACACCTTC
TRBV7-8	.	TRBJ2-3	.	CASSLDWLQRNTDTQYF	TGTGCCAGCAGCTTAGATTGGCTACAGAGAAACACAGATACGCAGTATTTT
TRBV9	.	TRBJ1-1	.	CASSVGRWTEAFF	TGTGCCAGCAGCGTAGGTAGATGGACTGAAGCTTTCTTT
TRBV9	.	TRBJ1-3	.	CASSASGGTGNTIYF	TGTGCCAGCAGCGCCTCGGGGGGGACTGGAAACACCATATATTTT
TRBV6-1	.	TRBJ2-3	.	CASSEALVSILLTDTQYF	TGTGCCAGCAGTGAAGCGCTTGTCTCCATACTTCTCACAGATACGCAGTATTTT
TRBV28	.	TRBJ1-2	.	CASRATQALSNYGYTF	TGTGCCAGCAGAGCTACCCAGGCGCTCAGCAACTATGGCTACACCTTC
TRBV4-1	.	TRBJ2-1	.	CASSQVGGSSYNEQFF	TGCGCCAGCAGCCAAGTTGGGGGGAGCTCCTACAATGAGCAGTTCTTC
TRBV7-9	TRBD1	TRBJ1-2	.	CASSAMTGLDGYTF	TGTGCCAGCAGCGCGATGACAGGGTTGGATGGCTACACCTTC
TRBV11-2	TRBD1	TRBJ2-1	once	CASSDARQGRFDDEQFF	TGTGCCAGCAGCGATGCCCGACAGGGGCGATTTGACGATGAGCAGTTCTTC
TRBV10-3	TRBD1	TRBJ1-5	.	CAISHRGAQPQHF	TGTGCCATCAGCCACAGGGGCGCTCAGCCCCAGCATTTT
TRBV11-2	.	TRBJ2-2	.	CASSFASGNTGELFF	TGTGCCAGCAGCTTCGCCAGCGGGAACACCGGGGAGCTGTTTTTT
TRBV19	.	TRBJ1-5	.	CASSIGGLQPQHF	TGTGCCAGTAGTATAGGCGGGCTTCAGCCCCAGCATTTT
TRBV4-3	.	TRBJ1-4	.	CASSQDLAGTKGTEKLFF	TGCGCCAGCAGCCAAGATCTTGCGGGCACCAAGGGTACTGAAAAACTGTTTTTT
TRBV6-1	TRBD2	TRBJ2-5	.	CASSEYPSGPRAAQYF	TGTGCCAGCAGTGAATATCCTAGCGGGCCCCGCGCGGCCCAGTACTTC
TRBV6-5	.	TRBJ1-2	.	CASSYSEGPYGYTF	TGTGCCAGCAGTTACTCGGAGGGTCCCTATGGCTACACCTTC
TRBV6-6	.	TRBJ2-1	.	CASSGDSYNEQFF	TGTGCCAGCAGTGGAGACTCCTACAATGAGCAGTTCTTC
TRBV12-5	.	TRBJ2-7	.	CASGFPNSYEQYF	TGTGCTAGTGGTTTTCCTAATTCCTACGAGCAGTACTTC
TRBV6-1	.	TRBJ1-5	.	CATSIQGHQPQHF	TGTGCCACCTCCATCCAGGGCCATCAGCCCCAGCATTTT
TRBV4-1	.	TRBJ2-7	.	CASSQRDTNEGGYEQYF	TGCGCCAGCAGCCAGCGGGATACCAATGAGGGGGGGTACGAGCAGTACTTC
TRBV9	TRBD2	TRBJ2-5	.	CASSSGGTHQETQYF	TGTGCCAGCAGTAGCGGGGGGACACACCAAGAGACCCAGTACTTC
TRBV5-1	.	TRBJ2-1	.	CASSWGTGGKFDEQFF	TGCGCCAGCAGCTGGGGCACGGGGGGCAAGTTCGATGAGCAGTTCTTC
TRBV28	.	TRBJ1-5	.	CASSLGVNRADFSNQPQHF	TGTGCCAGCAGTTTAGGGGTAAACAGGGCTGACTTTAGCAATCAGCCCCAGCATTTT
TRBV7-9	.	TRBJ1-1	.	CAFTRAMNTEAFF	TGTGCCTTCACCAGGGCAATGAACACTGAAGCTTTCTTT
TRBV28	TRBD2	TRBJ2-1	.	CASSFGLAGRNEQFF	TGTGCCAGCAGTTTTGGTCTAGCGGGACGCAATGAGCAGTTCTTC
TRBV28	.	TRBJ2-7	.	CVSSFRTGVPPYEQYF	TGTGTCAGCAGTTTTCGAACGGGAGTACCACCCTACGAGCAGTACTTC
TRBV19	.	TRBJ2-7	.	CASSIGTTTASYEQYF	TGTGCCAGTAGTATAGGAACGACAACAGCCTCCTACGAGCAGTACTTC
TRBV4-1	.	TRBJ1-1	.	CASSQVRHKRGMNTEAFF	TGCGCCAGCAGCCAAGTCCGACACAAGCGGGGGATGAACACTGAAGCTTTCTTT
TRBV7-2	TRBD1	TRBJ2-7	.	CASSLAPGGAFPIYEQYF	TGTGCCAGCAGCTTAGCCCCAGGGGGAGCCTTCCCGATCTACGAGCAGTACTTC
TRBV18	.	TRBJ1-2	.	CASSPSGNIRGDNYGYTF	TGTGCCAGCTCACCATCCGGGAATATTCGGGGGGATAACTATGGCTACACCTTC
TRBV2	TRBD1	TRBJ1-1	.	CASSGDRDTEAFF	TGTGCCAGCAGCGGGGACAGAGACACTGAAGCTTTCTTT
TRBV28	.	TRBJ1-3	.	CASRNAGTSGNTIYF	TGTGCCAGCAGAAATGCGGGTACTTCTGGAAACACCATATATTTT
TRBV4-3	TRBD1	TRBJ2-4	.	CASSQGTGTNIQYF	TGCGCCAGCAGCCAAGGGACAGGGACAAACATTCAGTACTTC
TRBV5-1	TRBD2	TRBJ2-5	.	CASSQGTIVQETQYF	TGCGCCAGCAGCCAAGGGACTATCGTTCAAGAGACCCAGTACTTC
TRBV4-1	TRBD1	TRBJ2-2	.	CASSRPGTGAPGELFF	TGCGCCAGCAGCCGCCCCGGGACAGGGGCTCCCGGGGAGCTGTTTTTT
TRBV6-1	.	TRBJ2-1	.	CASWRDRDEQFF	TGTGCCAGCTGGCGGGATCGGGATGAGCAGTTCTTC
TRBV29-1	.	TRBJ2-7	.	CSVGAIYEQYF	TGCAGCGTTGGGGCTATCTACGAGCAGTACTTC
TRBV29-1	.	TRBJ1-5	.	CSATTGAQGNQPQHF	TGCAGCGCTACTACCGGGGCCCAGGGGAATCAGCCCCAGCATTTT
TRBV18	.	TRBJ1-6	.	CASSPTADSPLHF	TGTGCCAGCTCACCGACCGCGGATTCACCCCTCCACTTT
TRBV5-1	.	TRBJ2-3	.	CASSLMPAGDTQYF	TGCGCCAGCAGCTTGATGCCCGCCGGGGATACGCAGTATTTT
TRBV14	.	TRBJ2-7	.	CASSQASSGNNEQYF	TGTGCCAGCAGCCAAGCCTCGTCGGGGAACAACGAGCAGTACTTC